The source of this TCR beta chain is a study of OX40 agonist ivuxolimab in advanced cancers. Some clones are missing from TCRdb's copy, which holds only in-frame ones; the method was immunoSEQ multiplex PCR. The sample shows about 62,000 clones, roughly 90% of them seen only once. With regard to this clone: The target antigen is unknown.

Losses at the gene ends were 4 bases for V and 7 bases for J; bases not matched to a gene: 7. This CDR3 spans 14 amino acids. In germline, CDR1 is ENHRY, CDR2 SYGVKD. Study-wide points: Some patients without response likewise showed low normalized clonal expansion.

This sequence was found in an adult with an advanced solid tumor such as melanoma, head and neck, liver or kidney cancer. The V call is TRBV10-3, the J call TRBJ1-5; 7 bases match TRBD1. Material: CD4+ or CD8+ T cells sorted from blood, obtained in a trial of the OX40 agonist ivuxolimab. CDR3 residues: CAISGQGKEQPQHF. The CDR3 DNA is TGTGCCATCAGTGGACAGGGAAAGGAGCAGCCCCAGCATTTT.